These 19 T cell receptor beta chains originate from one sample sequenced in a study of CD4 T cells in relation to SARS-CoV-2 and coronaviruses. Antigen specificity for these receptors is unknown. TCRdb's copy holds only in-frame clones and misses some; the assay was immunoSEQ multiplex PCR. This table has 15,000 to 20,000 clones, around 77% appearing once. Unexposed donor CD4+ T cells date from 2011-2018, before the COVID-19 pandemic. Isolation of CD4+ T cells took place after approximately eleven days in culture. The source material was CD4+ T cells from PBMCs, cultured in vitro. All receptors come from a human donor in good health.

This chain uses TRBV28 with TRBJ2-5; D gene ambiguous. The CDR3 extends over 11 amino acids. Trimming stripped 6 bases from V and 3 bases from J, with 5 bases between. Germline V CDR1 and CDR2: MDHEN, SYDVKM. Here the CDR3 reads CASRLEETQYF. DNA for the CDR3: TGTGCCAGCAGACTGGAAGAGACCCAGTACTTC.

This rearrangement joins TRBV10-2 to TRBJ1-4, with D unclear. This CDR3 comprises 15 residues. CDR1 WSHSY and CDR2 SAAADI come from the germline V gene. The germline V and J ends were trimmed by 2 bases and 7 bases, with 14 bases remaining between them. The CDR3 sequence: CASSEKRETIEKLFF. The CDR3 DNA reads TGCGCCAGCAGTGAGAAGCGGGAAACGATTGAAAAACTGTTTTTT.

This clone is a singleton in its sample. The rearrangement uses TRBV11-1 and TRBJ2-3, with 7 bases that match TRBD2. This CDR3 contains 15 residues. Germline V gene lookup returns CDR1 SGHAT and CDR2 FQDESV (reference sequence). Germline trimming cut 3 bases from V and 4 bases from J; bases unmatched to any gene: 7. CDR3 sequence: CASSFWGGGADTQYF. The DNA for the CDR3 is TGTGCCAGCAGCTTCTGGGGGGGAGGAGCAGATACGCAGTATTTT.

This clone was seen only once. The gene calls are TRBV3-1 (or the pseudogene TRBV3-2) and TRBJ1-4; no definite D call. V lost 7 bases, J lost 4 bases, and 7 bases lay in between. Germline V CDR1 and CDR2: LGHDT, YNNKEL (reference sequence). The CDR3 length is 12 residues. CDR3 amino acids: CASTRVNEKLFF. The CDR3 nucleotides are TGTGCCAGCACAAGAGTTAATGAAAAACTGTTTTTT.

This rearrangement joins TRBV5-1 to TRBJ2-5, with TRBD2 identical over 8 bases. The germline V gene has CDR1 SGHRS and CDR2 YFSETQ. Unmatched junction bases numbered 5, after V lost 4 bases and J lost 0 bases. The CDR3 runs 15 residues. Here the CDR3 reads CASSLSGAYQETQYF. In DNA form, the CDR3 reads TGCGCCAGCAGCCTTAGCGGGGCGTACCAAGAGACCCAGTACTTC.

The CDR3 is CASSLGQGGAYEQYF. CDR3 bases: TGTGCCAGCAGCCTGGGACAGGGGGGAGCCTACGAGCAGTACTTC. The chain combines TRBV7-3 with TRBJ2-7, with 11 bases that match TRBD1. Germline V gene sequence: CDR1 SGHTA, CDR2 FQGTGA. J was trimmed by 2 bases and V by 5 bases; bases with no gene match: 5. This CDR3 has 15 residues.

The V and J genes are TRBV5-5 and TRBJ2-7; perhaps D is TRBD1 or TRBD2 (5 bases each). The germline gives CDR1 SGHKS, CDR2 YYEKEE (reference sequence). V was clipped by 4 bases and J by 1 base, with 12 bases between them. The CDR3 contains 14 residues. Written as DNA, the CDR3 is TGTGCCAGCAGCCTTGGGACGCTATCCTACGAGCAGTACTTC. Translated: CASSLGTLSYEQYF. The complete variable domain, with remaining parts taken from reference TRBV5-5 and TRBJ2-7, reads DAGVTQSPTHLIKTRGQQVTLRCSPISGHKSVSWYQQVLGQGPQFIFQYYEKEERGRGNFPDRFSARQFPNYSSELNVNALLLGDSALYLCASSLGTLSYEQYFGPGTRLTVT.

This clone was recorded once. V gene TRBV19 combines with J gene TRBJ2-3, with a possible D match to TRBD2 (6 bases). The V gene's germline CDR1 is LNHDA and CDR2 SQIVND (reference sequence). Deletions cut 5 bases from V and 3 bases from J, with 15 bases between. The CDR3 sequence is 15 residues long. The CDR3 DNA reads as TGTGCCAGTAGTCGGGGGACGCTTGAAACAGATACGCAGTATTTT. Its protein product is CASSRGTLETDTQYF.

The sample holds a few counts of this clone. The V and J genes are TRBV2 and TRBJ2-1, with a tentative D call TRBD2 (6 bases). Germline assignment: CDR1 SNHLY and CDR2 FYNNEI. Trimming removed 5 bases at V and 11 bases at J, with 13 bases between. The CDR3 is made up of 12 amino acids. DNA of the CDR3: TGTGCCAGCAGTTCTAGCGAGCTCAAGCAGTTCTTC. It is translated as CASSSSELKQFF.

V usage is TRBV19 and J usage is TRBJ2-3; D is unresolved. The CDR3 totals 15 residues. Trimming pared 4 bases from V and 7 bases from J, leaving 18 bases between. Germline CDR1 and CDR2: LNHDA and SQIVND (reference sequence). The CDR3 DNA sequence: TGTGCCAGTAGTACTTCCTCGCCGTTGGTGTATACGCAGTATTTT. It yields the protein CASSTSSPLVYTQYF.

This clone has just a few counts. The CDR3 DNA is TGTGCCAGCAGCAAAAATTCCCTCCCTCGCGAGCAGTACTTC. Translating it yields CASSKNSLPREQYF. This chain connects TRBV27 to TRBJ2-7; D is ambiguous. CDR3 length: 14 amino acids. Per the germline V gene, CDR1 is MNHEY and CDR2 is SMNVEV (reference sequence). The V and J ends lost 6 bases and 6 bases respectively, with 18 bases between them.

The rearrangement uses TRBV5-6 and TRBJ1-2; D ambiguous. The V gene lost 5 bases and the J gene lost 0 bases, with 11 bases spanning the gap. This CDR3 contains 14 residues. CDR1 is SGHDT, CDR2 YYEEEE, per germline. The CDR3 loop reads CASSRIKANYGYTF. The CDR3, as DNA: TGTGCCAGCAGTCGGATTAAAGCTAACTATGGCTACACCTTC.

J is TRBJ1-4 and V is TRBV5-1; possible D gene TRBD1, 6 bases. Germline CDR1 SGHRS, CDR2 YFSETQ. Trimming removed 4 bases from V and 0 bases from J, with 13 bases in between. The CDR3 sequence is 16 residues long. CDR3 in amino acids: CASSPQGRTTNEKLFF. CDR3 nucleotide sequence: TGCGCCAGCAGCCCCCAGGGGAGGACAACTAATGAAAAACTGTTTTTT. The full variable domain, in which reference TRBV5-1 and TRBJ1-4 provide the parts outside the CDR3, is KAGVTQTPRYLIKTRGQQVTLSCSPISGHRSVSWYQQTPGQGLQFLFEYFSETQRNKGNFPGRFSGRQFSNSRSEMNVSTLELGDSALYLCASSPQGRTTNEKLFFGSGTQLSVL.

This CDR3 is CASSIFATSGRLNEQFF. The CDR3 DNA reads as TGTGCCAGTAGTATTTTCGCGACTAGCGGGAGATTGAATGAGCAGTTCTTC. The chain carries TRBV19 and TRBJ2-1, with 12 bases lining up with TRBD2. The CDR3 runs 17 residues. Losses at the gene ends were 3 bases for V and 7 bases for J; bases not matched to a gene: 10. Looked up from germline, CDR1 is LNHDA and CDR2 is SQIVND (reference sequence). The complete variable domain, with remaining parts taken from reference TRBV19 and TRBJ2-1, reads DGGITQSPKYLFRKEGQNVTLSCEQNLNHDAMYWYRQDPGQGLRLIYYSQIVNDFQKGDIAEGYSVSREKKESFPLTVTSAQKNPTAFYLCASSIFATSGRLNEQFFGPGTRLTVL.

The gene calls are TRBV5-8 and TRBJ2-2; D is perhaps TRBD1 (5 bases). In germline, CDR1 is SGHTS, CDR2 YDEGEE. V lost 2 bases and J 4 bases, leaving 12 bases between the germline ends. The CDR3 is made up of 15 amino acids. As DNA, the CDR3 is TGTGCCAGCAGCTTTCAGGGCTTAAGCACCGGGGAGCTGTTTTTT. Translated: CASSFQGLSTGELFF.

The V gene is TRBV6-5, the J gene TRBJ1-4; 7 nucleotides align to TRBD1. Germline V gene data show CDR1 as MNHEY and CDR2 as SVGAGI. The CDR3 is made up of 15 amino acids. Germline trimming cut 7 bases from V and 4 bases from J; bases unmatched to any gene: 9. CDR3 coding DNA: TGTGCCAGCATTATTCGGGACAGCTTTAATGAAAAACTGTTTTTT. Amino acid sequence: CASIIRDSFNEKLFF.

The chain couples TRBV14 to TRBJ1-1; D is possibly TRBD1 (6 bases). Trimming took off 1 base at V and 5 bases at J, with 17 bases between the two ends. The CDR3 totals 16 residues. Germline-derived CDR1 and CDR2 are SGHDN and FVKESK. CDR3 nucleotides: TGTGCCAGCAGCCAAGGCTATGGGGGCTTCTTGACTGAAGCTTTCTTT. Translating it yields CASSQGYGGFLTEAFF. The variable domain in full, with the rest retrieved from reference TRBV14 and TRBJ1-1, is EAGVTQFPSHSVIEKGQTVTLRCDPISGHDNLYWYRRVMGKEIKFLLHFVKESKQDESGMPNNRFLAERTGGTYSTLKVQPAELEDSGVYFCASSQGYGGFLTEAFFGQGTRLTVV.

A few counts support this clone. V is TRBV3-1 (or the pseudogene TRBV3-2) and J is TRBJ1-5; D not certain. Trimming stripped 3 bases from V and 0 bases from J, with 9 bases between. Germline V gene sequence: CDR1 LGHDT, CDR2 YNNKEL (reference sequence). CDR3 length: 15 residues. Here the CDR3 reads CASSHHGDSNQPQHF. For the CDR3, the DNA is TGTGCCAGCAGCCACCATGGGGATAGCAATCAGCCCCAGCATTTT.

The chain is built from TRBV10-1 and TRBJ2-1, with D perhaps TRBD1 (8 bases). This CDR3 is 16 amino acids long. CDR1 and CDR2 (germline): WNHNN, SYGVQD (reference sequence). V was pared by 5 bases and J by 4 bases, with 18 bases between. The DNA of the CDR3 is TGCGCCAGCAGTTTCGGAGCGGGACAGGTATACAATGAGCAGTTCTTC. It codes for CASSFGAGQVYNEQFF.